One T cell receptor (beta chain) is described in this entry. This sample is drawn from a study of cytomegalovirus exposure and HLA in healthy donors. The CDR3 loop spans 16 amino acids. V lost 1 base to trimming and J lost 2 bases; unmatched junction nucleotides: 5. Germline V lookup: CDR1 SEHNR, CDR2 FQNEAQ (reference sequence). Researchers ran the PCR with 60 Vbeta and 13 Jbeta primers. TCRdb's table, derived via immunoSEQ multiplex PCR, lists solely in-frame clones and lacks some. The repertoire holds over 85,000 clones, about 90% seen once, with 1.5% to 2% in the top ten. Sequencing input: PBMCs. The clonotype was recovered from a man in his forties or fifties in good health and CMV-seronegative. The rearrangement joins TRBV7-9 to TRBJ2-3; the match to TRBD2 covers 8 bases. The CDR3 DNA reads TGTGCCAGCAGCTTAGACGAGCGGGGGCCCACAGATACGCAGTATTTT. Protein product: CASSLDERGPTDTQYF.